The 18 T cell receptor beta chains below were found in one sample sequenced in a study of cytomegalovirus exposure and HLA in healthy donors (dated by TCRdb to 2015 to 2018). Library preparation used the immunoSEQ multiplex PCR assay. For the multiplex PCR, a mixture combining 60 forward primers for TCR Vbeta segments and 13 reverse primers for TCR Jbeta segments was used. Here the immuneACCESS table is served through TCRdb, limited to in-frame sequences with V and J called. Missing clones are a known gap in these copies; in checked studies unresolved V genes cover under half, and the rest lacks a known reason. This sample gives around 160,000 clones in total; approximately 78% of them show up just once. The ten largest clones take up 7% to 9.5% of the sample. Sequenced sample: PBMCs. The receptor source for this set is a male donor in good health and CMV-seropositive.

The chain uses TRBV5-4 and TRBJ1-2; TRBD1 aligns across 7 bases. J was trimmed by 3 bases and V by 4 bases; bases with no gene match: 15. The germline CDR1 and CDR2 sequences are SGHNT and YYREEE (reference sequence). The CDR3 is 17 residues long. As DNA, the CDR3 is TGTGCCAGCAGCAAAGCGCAGGGGGTCTTCAGGGACTATGGCTACACCTTC. This encodes CASSKAQGVFRDYGYTF.

The CDR3 region is CAISDSLAGRNEQFF. CDR3 bases: TGTGCCATCAGTGATAGTCTAGCGGGGCGCAATGAGCAGTTCTTC. The chain combines TRBV10-3 with TRBJ2-1; 9 bases agree with TRBD2. This CDR3 contains 15 residues. Germline CDR1 and CDR2: ENHRY and SYGVKD. Unmatched junction bases numbered 6, after V lost 3 bases and J lost 6 bases.

On this clone itself: One end of the junction does not line up with germline, which may come from a read error. The CDR3 region is CASSFLDSANTGELFF. CDR3 DNA sequence: TGTGCCAGCAGCTTCTTGGACAGCGCGAACACCGGGGAGCTGTTTTTT. V is TRBV5-1 and J is TRBJ2-2; tentative D call: TRBD1 (6 bases). CDR1 SGHRS and CDR2 YFSETQ come from the germline V gene. The CDR3 contains 16 residues. The variable domain in full, completed from reference TRBV5-1 and TRBJ2-2, reads KAGVTQTPRYLIKTRGQQVTLSCSPISGHRSVSWYQQTPGQGLQFLFEYFSETQRNKGNFPGRFSGRQFSNSRSEMNVSTLELGDSALYLCASSFLDSANTGELFFGEGSRLTVL.

This chain connects TRBV9 to TRBJ2-2; the match to TRBD1 covers 9 bases. Germline V gene lookup returns CDR1 SGDLS and CDR2 YYNGEE. The V and J ends lost 4 bases and 6 bases, in that order; junction bases with no gene match: 10. This CDR3 has 16 amino acids. The CDR3, as DNA: TGTGCCAGCAGCCCCTACAGGGGGCGTACTCCCGGGGAGCTGTTTTTT. Translation gives CASSPYRGRTPGELFF.

This rearrangement joins TRBV2 to TRBJ2-1; possibly TRBD1 for D (6 bases). V lost 8 bases and J 5 bases, leaving 16 bases between the germline ends. This CDR3 has 14 amino acids. Germline-derived CDR1 and CDR2 are SNHLY and FYNNEI. The CDR3 coding sequence is TGTGCCAGCTACAGGGTTGTGATAGACAATGAGCAGTTCTTC. Translation: CASYRVVIDNEQFF.

The CDR3: CASSLGGTANYGYTF. Here the CDR3 DNA reads TGCGCCAGCAGCTTGGGGGGGACAGCTAACTATGGCTACACCTTC. The J gene is TRBJ1-2, the V gene TRBV5-1; 7 positions match TRBD1. CDR1 is SGHRS and CDR2 is YFSETQ in the germline V gene. The CDR3 totals 15 residues. V was clipped by 0 bases and J by 0 bases; unmatched bases: 2.

The chain links TRBV6-5 to TRBJ1-2; 9 bases map to TRBD1. Germline CDR1 reads MNHEY; CDR2 reads SVGAGI. The CDR3 is 15 residues long. V was clipped by 5 bases and J by 8 bases; unmatched bases: 12. This CDR3 is CASSQRAQGAQGYTF. DNA for the CDR3: TGTGCCAGCAGTCAACGGGCACAGGGGGCACAGGGCTACACCTTC.

This clone has just one count. The chain is built from TRBV7-8 and TRBJ1-2; 7 bases map to TRBD1. With V trimmed by 5 bases and J by 2 bases, 11 bases remained unmatched. CDR1 is SGHVS, CDR2 FQNEAQ, per germline. The CDR3 sequence is 16 residues long. In DNA, the CDR3 is TGTGCCAGCAGCCCCCAACCGGAGACAGGGAACTATGGCTACACCTTC. Its protein is CASSPQPETGNYGYTF.

The chain employs TRBV4-3 and TRBJ1-5; possibly TRBD1 for D (6 bases). The CDR3 sequence is 16 residues long. V was trimmed by 1 base and J by 7 bases, leaving 17 bases between them. Germline assignment: CDR1 LGHNA and CDR2 YSLEER. CDR3 loop: CASSQGWGRGVQPQHF. CDR3 bases: TGCGCCAGCAGCCAAGGGTGGGGCAGGGGAGTACAGCCCCAGCATTTT.

The chain employs TRBV6-6 and TRBJ1-1; a weak D match, TRBD1 (5 bases). The CDR3 extends over 15 amino acids. Deletions cut 6 bases from V and 4 bases from J, with 18 bases between. Germline-derived CDR1 and CDR2 are MNHNY and SVGAGI (reference sequence). The CDR3 reads CASRRDASAITEAFF. The CDR3 nucleotides read TGTGCCAGCAGGCGGGACGCTTCGGCAATCACTGAAGCTTTCTTT.

This clone was detected once. In DNA, the CDR3 is TGTGCCATCAGTGATGGGGACTGGAATGAGCAGTTCTTC. Amino acids: CAISDGDWNEQFF. This chain links TRBV10-3 with TRBJ2-1; TRBD2 might be the D (6 bases). Germline lookup yields CDR1 ENHRY and CDR2 SYGVKD. Between the trimmed V and J ends, which lost 3 bases and 7 bases, there was a span of 10 bases. The CDR3 sequence is 13 residues long.

This chain uses TRBV18 with TRBJ1-1; D remains unclear. The ends were cut back, 3 bases at V and 5 bases at J, with 13 bases in the middle. The CDR3 contains 14 residues. Germline V lookup: CDR1 KGHSH, CDR2 LQKENI. The CDR3, as DNA: TGTGCCAGCTCACCGAGGGCGACGGGGACTGAAGCTTTCTTT. Residues: CASSPRATGTEAFF.

The J gene is TRBJ2-7, the V gene TRBV9; 10 bases map to TRBD2. From germline, CDR1 is SGDLS and CDR2 YYNGEE. The CDR3 loop spans 17 amino acids. J gave up 2 bases and V 0 bases, and 8 bases lay outside the gene matches. The chain's CDR3 is CASSVAPLAGAPYEQYF. Here the CDR3 DNA reads TGTGCCAGCAGCGTAGCCCCTCTAGCGGGGGCTCCCTACGAGCAGTACTTC.

This clone was detected only a few times. The chain recombines TRBV29-1 with TRBJ2-2; 12 bases are a match to TRBD2. Losses at the gene ends were 6 bases for V and 7 bases for J; bases not matched to a gene: 3. The CDR3 sequence is 13 residues long. CDR1 and CDR2 from the germline V gene are SQVTM and ANQGSEA. CDR3 coding DNA: TGCAGCGTCGCTAGCGGGAGGGACGGGGAGCTGTTTTTT. Its translation: CSVASGRDGELFF.

The chain carries TRBV5-1 and TRBJ2-1; D unresolved. Trimming removed 1 base at V and 6 bases at J, with 5 bases between. This CDR3 comprises 12 residues. Looked up from germline, CDR1 is SGHRS and CDR2 is YFSETQ. Here the CDR3 DNA reads TGCGCCAGCAGCTTGAACATCAATGAGCAGTTCTTC. Its translation: CASSLNINEQFF.

V is TRBV10-3 and J is TRBJ1-2, with 7 nucleotides matching TRBD1. CDR3 size: 13 residues. Germline V lookup: CDR1 ENHRY, CDR2 SYGVKD. The V and J ends lost 4 bases and 10 bases, in that order; junction bases with no gene match: 9. The CDR3 sequence is CAISAGTEVDYTF. CDR3 coding DNA: TGTGCCATCAGTGCCGGGACAGAAGTCGACTACACCTTC.

The chain recombines TRBV30 with TRBJ2-1; 7 positions agree with TRBD2. CDR3 size: 19 residues. Looked up from germline, CDR1 is GTSNPN and CDR2 is SVGIG (reference sequence). Trimming removed 0 bases from V and 3 bases from J; junction bases left unmatched: 17. CDR3: CAWSVRFLAAEGHYNEQFF. In DNA form, the CDR3 reads TGTGCCTGGAGTGTAAGGTTTCTAGCGGCCGAAGGGCACTACAATGAGCAGTTCTTC.

The CDR3 reads CASSLRRDSNYGYTF. The CDR3 nucleotides read TGTGCCAGCAGCTTAAGAAGGGACTCTAACTATGGCTACACCTTC. The chain employs TRBV5-4 and TRBJ1-2, with a tentative D call TRBD1 (5 bases). Germline V gives CDR1 SGHNT, CDR2 YYREEE (reference sequence). The V gene lost 2 bases and the J gene lost 0 bases, with 11 bases spanning the gap. There are 15 residues in the CDR3.